This T cell receptor beta chain was identified in a study of T cell responses to AZD1222 COVID-19 vaccine. Points from the study as a whole: Just five or six AZD1222 recipients were seropositive at baseline. Females made up more of the donors, who were largely white British, and clonal diversity may have come out too low.

As regards this clone: The target antigen is unknown.

Profiled with immunoSEQ multiplex PCR; TCRdb holds only in-frame clones, not every one. This sample has more than 70,000 clones; 85% occur once, and the top ten carry more than 10%. The germline V and J ends were trimmed by 0 bases and 4 bases, with 16 bases remaining between them. The CDR3 contains 17 residues. Germline CDR1 and CDR2: MGHRA and YSYEKL. The sequencing here drew on peripheral blood, taken on day 0 of AZD1222 vaccination. The chain combines TRBV4-1 with TRBJ1-3; D unresolved. The clonotype was recovered from an adult in good health. The CDR3 reads CASSQESPAREGNTIYF. In DNA, the CDR3 is TGCGCCAGCAGCCAAGAGAGTCCGGCACGTGAGGGAAACACCATATATTTT.